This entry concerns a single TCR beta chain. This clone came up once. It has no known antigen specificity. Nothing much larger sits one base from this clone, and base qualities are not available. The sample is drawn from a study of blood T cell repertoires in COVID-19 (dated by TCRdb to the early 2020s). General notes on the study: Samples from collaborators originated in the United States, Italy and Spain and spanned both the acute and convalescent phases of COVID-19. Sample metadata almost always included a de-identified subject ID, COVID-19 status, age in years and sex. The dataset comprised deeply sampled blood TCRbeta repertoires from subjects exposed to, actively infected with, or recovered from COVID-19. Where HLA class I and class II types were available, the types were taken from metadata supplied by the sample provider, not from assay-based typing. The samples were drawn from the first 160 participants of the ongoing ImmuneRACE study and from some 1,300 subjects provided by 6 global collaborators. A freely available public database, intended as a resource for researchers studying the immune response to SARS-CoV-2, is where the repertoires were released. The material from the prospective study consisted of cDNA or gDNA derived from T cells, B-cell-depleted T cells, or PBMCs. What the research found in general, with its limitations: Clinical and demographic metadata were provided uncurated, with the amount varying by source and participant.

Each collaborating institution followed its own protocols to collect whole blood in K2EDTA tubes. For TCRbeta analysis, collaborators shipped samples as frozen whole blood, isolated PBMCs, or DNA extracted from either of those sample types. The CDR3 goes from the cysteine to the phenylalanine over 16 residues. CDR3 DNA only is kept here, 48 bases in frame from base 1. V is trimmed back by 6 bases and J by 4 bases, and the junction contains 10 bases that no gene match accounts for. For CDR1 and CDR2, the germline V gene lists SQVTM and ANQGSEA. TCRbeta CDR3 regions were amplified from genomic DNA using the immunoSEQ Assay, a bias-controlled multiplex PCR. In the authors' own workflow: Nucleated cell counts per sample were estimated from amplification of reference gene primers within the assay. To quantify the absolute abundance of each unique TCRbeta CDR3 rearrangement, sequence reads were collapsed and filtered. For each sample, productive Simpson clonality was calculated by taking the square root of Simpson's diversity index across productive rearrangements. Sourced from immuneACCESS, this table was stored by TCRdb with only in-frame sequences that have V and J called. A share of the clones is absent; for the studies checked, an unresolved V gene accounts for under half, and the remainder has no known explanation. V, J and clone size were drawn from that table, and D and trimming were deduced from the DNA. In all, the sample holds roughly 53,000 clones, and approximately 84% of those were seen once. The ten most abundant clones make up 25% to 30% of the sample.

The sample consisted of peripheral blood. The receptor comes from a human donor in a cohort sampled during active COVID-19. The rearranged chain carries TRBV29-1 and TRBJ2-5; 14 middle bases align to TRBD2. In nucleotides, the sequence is TGCAGCGTAAATAAGGGACTAGCGGGAGTGTCAGAGACCCAGTACTTC. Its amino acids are CSVNKGLAGVSETQYF.